This T cell receptor beta chain was recorded in a study of CD8 T cells in ankylosing spondylitis. Whole-study findings and limits: Reportedly, significant enrichment of disease-linked clones occurred in matched ankylosing spondylitis synovial fluid. In reactive arthritis synovial fluid and blood, some motif variants had been reported before. Characteristic, it appeared, of ankylosing spondylitis blood was a TCR beta motif of roughly 8 highly homologous variants. With a CD8+ phenotype, disease-linked clones were relatively rare in peripheral blood.

CDR3 size: 16 residues. Germline V gene sequence: CDR1 MNHNS, CDR2 SASEGT. Trimming cost V 0 bases and J 4 bases; bases outside gene matches: 5. This clonotype was recorded at least ten times. The antigen remains unidentified. TCRdb re-derived calls from the 5' RACE reads in MiXCR, one entry per CDR3 protein. The table records about 220,000 distinct CDR3 sequences, approximately 7.3% of them present only once. Sample: blood, either unsorted or a sorted T cell fraction (not recorded which). The TCR was taken from a male donor with ankylosing spondylitis. This rearrangement joins TRBV6-1 to TRBJ2-1; 8 bases map to TRBD1. CDR3 region: CASSEAFGTGYNEQFF. CDR3 DNA: TGTGCCAGCAGTGAAGCTTTCGGGACAGGTTACAATGAGCAGTTCTTC.